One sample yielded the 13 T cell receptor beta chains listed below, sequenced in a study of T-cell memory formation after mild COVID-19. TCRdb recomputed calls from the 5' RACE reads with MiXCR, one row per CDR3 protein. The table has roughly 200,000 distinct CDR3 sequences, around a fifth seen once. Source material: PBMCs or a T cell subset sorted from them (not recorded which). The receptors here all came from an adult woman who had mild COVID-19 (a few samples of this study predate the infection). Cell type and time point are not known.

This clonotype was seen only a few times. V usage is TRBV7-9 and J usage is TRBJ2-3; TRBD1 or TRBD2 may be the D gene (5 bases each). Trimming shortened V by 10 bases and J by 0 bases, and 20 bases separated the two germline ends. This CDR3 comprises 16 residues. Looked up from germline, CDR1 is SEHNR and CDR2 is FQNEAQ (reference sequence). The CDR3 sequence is CAIVTRDVSSTDTQYF. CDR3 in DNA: TGTGCCATCGTAACCCGGGACGTCTCTAGCACAGATACGCAGTATTTT.

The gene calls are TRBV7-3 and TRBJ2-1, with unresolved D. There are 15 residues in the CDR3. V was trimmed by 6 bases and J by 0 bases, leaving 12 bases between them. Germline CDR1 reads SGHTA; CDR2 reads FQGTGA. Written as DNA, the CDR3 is TGTGCCAGCAGTCAGACCCTGAGCTCCTACAATGAGCAGTTCTTC. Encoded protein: CASSQTLSSYNEQFF.

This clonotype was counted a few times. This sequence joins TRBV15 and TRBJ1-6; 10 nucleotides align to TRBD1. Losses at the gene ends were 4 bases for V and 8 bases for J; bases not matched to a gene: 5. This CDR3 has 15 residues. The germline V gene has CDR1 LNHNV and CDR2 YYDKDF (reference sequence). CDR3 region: CATSTLGQGDSPLHF. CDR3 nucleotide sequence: TGTGCCACCAGCACTCTCGGACAGGGGGATTCACCCCTCCACTTT. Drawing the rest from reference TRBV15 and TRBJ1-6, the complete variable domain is DAMVIQNPRYQVTQFGKPVTLSCSQTLNHNVMYWYQQKSSQAPKLLFHYYDKDFNNEADTPDNFQSRRPNTSFCFLDIRSPGLGDTAMYLCATSTLGQGDSPLHFGNGTRLTVT.

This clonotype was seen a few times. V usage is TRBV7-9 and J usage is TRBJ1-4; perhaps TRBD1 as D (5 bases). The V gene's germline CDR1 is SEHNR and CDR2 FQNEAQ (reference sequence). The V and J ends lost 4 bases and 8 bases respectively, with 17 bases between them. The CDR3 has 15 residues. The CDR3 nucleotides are TGTGCCAGCAGCTCCGCAGGGAACGTGGGAGAAAAACTGTTTTTT. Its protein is CASSSAGNVGEKLFF.

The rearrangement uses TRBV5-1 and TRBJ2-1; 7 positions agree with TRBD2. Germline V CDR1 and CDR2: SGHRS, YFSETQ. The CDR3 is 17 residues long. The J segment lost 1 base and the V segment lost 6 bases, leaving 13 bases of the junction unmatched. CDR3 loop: CASTPPGSGDSYNEQFF. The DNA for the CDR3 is TGCGCCAGCACGCCCCCCGGGAGCGGGGATTCCTACAATGAGCAGTTCTTC.

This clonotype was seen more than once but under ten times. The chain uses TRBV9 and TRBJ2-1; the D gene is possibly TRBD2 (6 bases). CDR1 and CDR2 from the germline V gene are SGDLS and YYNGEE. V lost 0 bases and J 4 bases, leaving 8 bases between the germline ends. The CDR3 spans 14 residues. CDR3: CASSVGGEYNEQFF. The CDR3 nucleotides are TGTGCCAGCAGCGTAGGGGGGGAATACAATGAGCAGTTCTTC.

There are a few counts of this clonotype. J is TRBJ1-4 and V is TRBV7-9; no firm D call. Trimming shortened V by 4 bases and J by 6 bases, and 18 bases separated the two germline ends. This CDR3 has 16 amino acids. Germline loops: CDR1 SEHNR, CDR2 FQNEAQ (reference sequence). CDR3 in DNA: TGTGCCAGCAGCTCAGCGCGGACCCTTGGGGATGAAAAACTGTTTTTT. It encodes CASSSARTLGDEKLFF. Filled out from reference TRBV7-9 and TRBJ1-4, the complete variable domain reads DTGVSQNPRHKITKRGQNVTFRCDPISEHNRLYWYRQTLGQGPEFLTYFQNEAQLEKSRLLSDRFSAERPKGSFSTLEIQRTEQGDSAMYLCASSSARTLGDEKLFFGSGTQLSVL.

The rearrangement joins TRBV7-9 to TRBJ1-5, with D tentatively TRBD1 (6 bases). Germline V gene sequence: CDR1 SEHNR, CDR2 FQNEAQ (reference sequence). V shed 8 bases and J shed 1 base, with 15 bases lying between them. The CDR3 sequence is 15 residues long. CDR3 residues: CASGGQEGSNQPQHF. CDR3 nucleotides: TGTGCCAGCGGGGGGCAAGAGGGGAGCAATCAGCCCCAGCATTTT.

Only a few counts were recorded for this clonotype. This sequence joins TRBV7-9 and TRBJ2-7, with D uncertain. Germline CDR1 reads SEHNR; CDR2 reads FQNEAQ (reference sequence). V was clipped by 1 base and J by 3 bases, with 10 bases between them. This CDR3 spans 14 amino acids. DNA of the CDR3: TGTGCCAGCAGCTTAGATCCGGCAGGCTACGAGCAGTACTTC. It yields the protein CASSLDPAGYEQYF.

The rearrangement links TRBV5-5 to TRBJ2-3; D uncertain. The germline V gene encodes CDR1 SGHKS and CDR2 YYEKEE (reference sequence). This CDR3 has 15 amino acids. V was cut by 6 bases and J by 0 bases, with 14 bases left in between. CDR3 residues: CASNSPPISTDTQYF. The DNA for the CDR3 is TGTGCCAGCAACTCCCCCCCAATCAGCACAGATACGCAGTATTTT.

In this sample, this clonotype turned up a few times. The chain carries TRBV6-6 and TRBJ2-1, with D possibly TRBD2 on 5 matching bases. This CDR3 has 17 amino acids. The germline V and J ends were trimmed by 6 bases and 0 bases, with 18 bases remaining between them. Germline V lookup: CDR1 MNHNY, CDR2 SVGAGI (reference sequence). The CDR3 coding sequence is TGTGCCAGCAGCACCATGGAGGAGGAAAGCTCCTACAATGAGCAGTTCTTC. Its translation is CASSTMEEESSYNEQFF.

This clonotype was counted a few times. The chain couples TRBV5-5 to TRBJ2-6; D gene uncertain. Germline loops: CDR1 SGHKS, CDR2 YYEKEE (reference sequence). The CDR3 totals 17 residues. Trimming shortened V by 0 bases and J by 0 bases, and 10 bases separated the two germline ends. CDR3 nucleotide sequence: TGTGCCAGCAGCTTGGCGCCTATCCACTCTGGGGCCAACGTCCTGACTTTC. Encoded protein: CASSLAPIHSGANVLTF.

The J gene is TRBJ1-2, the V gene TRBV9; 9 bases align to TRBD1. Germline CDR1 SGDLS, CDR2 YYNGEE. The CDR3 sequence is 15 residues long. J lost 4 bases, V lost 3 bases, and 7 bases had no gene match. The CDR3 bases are TGTGCCAGCAGCGCGACAGGGGGTTTTGGCTATGGCTACACCTTC. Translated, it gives CASSATGGFGYGYTF.